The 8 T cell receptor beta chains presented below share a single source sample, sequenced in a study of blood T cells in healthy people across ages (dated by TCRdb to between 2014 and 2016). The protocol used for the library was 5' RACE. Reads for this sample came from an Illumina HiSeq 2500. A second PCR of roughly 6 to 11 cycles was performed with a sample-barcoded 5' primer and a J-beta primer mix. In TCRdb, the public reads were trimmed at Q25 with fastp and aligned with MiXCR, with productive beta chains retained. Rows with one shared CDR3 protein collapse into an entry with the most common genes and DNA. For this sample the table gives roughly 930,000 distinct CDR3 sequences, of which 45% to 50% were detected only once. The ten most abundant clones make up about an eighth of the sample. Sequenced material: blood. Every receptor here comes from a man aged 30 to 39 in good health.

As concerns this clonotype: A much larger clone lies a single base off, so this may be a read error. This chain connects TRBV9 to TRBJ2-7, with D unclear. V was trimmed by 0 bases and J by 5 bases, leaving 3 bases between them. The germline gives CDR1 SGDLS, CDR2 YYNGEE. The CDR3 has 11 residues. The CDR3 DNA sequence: TGTGCCAGCAGCGTAGTCCACGAGCAGTACTTC. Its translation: CASSVVHEQYF.

CDR3 nucleotide sequence: TGCAGCGTTCTCCGAGGGGGGTCAGATACGCAGTATTTT. Encoded protein: CSVLRGGSDTQYF. The V gene is TRBV29-1, the J gene TRBJ2-3; D may correspond to TRBD1 or TRBD2 (6 bases each). V was clipped by 5 bases and J by 4 bases, with 13 bases between them. From germline, CDR1 is SQVTM and CDR2 ANQGSEA. The CDR3 is made up of 13 amino acids.

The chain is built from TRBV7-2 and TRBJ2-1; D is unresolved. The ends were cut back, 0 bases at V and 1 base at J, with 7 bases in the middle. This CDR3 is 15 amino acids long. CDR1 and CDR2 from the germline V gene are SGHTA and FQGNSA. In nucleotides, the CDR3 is TGTGCCAGCAGCTTAGCCGGGTGGTCCTACAATGAGCAGTTCTTC. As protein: CASSLAGWSYNEQFF.

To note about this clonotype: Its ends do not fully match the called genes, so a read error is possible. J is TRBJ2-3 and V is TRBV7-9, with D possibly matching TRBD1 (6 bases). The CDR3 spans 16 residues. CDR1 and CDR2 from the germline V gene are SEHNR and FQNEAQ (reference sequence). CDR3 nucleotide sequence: TGTGCCGGCAGCCTAGGCCGGGACATGACAACAGATACGCAGTATTTT. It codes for CAGSLGRDMTTDTQYF.

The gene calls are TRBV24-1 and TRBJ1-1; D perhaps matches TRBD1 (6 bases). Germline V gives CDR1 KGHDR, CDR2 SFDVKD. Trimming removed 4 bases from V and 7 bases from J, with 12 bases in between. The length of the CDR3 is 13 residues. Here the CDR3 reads CATSELGQIEAFF. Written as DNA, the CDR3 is TGTGCCACCAGTGAGCTCGGACAGATTGAAGCTTTCTTT.

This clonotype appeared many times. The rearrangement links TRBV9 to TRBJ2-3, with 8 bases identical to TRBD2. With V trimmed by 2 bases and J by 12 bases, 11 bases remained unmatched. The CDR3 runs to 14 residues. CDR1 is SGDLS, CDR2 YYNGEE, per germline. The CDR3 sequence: CASSVSSPAGEQYF. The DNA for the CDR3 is TGTGCCAGCAGCGTGAGCTCTCCAGCGGGGGAACAGTATTTT.

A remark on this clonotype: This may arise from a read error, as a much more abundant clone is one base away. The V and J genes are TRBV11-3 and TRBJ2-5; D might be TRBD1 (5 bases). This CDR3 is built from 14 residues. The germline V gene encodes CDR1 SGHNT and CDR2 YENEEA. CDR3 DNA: TGTGCCGGCAGCCCGGGTGGGGCCCAAGAGACCCAGTACTTC. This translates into CAGSPGGAQETQYF.

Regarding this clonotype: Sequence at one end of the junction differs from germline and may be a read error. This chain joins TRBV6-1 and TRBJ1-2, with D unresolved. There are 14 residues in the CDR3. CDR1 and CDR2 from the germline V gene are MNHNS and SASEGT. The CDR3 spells CASSEQGFGYGYTF. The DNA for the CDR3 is TGTGCCAGTAGTGAACAAGGTTTCGGCTATGGCTACACCTTC.